One sample yielded the 19 T cell receptor beta chains listed below, sequenced in a study of cytomegalovirus exposure and HLA in healthy donors. Use of 60 Vbeta and 13 Jbeta primers characterized the PCR. TCRdb keeps only in-frame clones here, not all; method: immunoSEQ multiplex PCR. The sample has some 110,000 clones; about 12% are singletons. The sequencing sample was made of PBMCs. All receptors derive from a man aged 35 to 55 in good health and CMV-seropositive.

This sequence joins TRBV19 and TRBJ1-5; TRBD1 is a possible D gene (5 bases). Trimming pared 6 bases from V and 6 bases from J, leaving 12 bases between. Looked up from germline, CDR1 is LNHDA and CDR2 is SQIVND (reference sequence). The CDR3 is made up of 13 amino acids. Here the CDR3 reads CASRDRSGQPQHF. The CDR3, as DNA: TGTGCCAGTAGAGACAGATCGGGTCAGCCCCAGCATTTT.

This chain connects TRBV28 to TRBJ2-4; possible D gene TRBD1, 6 bases. The V gene's germline CDR1 is MDHEN and CDR2 SYDVKM. The germline V and J ends were trimmed by 5 bases and 9 bases, with 20 bases remaining between them. This CDR3 contains 15 residues. CDR3 loop: CASSPPGQHEGIQYF. The DNA of the CDR3 is TGTGCCAGCAGTCCCCCGGGACAACACGAGGGCATTCAGTACTTC.

Relative to its sample, this clone is medium-sized. This chain joins TRBV6-5 and TRBJ2-7; D might be TRBD1 (6 bases). CDR1 is MNHEY, CDR2 SVGAGI, per germline. Trimming took 6 bases from V and 2 from J, leaving 11 bases between them. This CDR3 contains 13 residues. The CDR3 spells CASSRQETYEQYF. CDR3 DNA: TGTGCCAGCAGCCGACAGGAGACCTACGAGCAGTACTTC.

The J gene is TRBJ2-1, the V gene TRBV6-1; 10 bases are a match to TRBD2. Germline V gene lookup returns CDR1 MNHNS and CDR2 SASEGT. J lost 6 bases, V lost 2 bases, and 7 bases had no gene match. There are 16 residues in the CDR3. The CDR3, as DNA: TGTGCCAGCAGTGAACCGATAGCGGGAGGCTTCAATGAGCAGTTCTTC. Amino acid sequence: CASSEPIAGGFNEQFF.

The table lists this clone with a few counts. J is TRBJ2-1 and V is TRBV7-4; 10 bases fit TRBD2. The V gene end was trimmed by 1 base and the J gene end by 4 bases; junction bases not matched to a gene: 4. The CDR3 length is 16 residues. The germline V gene encodes CDR1 SGHVT and CDR2 SQSDAQ. The CDR3 DNA is TGTGCCAGCAGCTTAGGGACTAGCGGAGAATACAATGAGCAGTTCTTC. Translation: CASSLGTSGEYNEQFF.

This clone has a handful of counts. This chain links TRBV6-1 with TRBJ1-5; TRBD1 aligns across 10 bases. Germline V lookup: CDR1 MNHNS, CDR2 SASEGT. V dropped 4 bases and J dropped 4; count of bases not matched to a gene: 4. The CDR3 is 15 amino acids. The CDR3 protein is CASSGDRGPNQPQHF. The CDR3 nucleotides read TGTGCCAGCAGTGGGGACAGGGGACCGAATCAGCCCCAGCATTTT.

The V and J genes are TRBV7-9 and TRBJ2-1, with D tentatively TRBD2 (5 bases). Deletions cut 3 bases from V and 2 bases from J, with 11 bases between. The CDR3 extends over 15 amino acids. The germline gives CDR1 SEHNR, CDR2 FQNEAQ (reference sequence). CDR3 region: CASSFSGNPYNEQFF. CDR3 bases: TGTGCCAGCAGCTTCTCGGGAAATCCCTACAATGAGCAGTTCTTC.

The CDR3 loop is CASRLTLKPEAFF. The CDR3 region has the DNA TGTGCCAGCAGGTTAACCCTAAAACCGGAAGCTTTCTTT. The chain has TRBV28 and TRBJ1-1; no definite D call. The CDR3 consists of 13 residues. V was cut by 6 bases and J by 8 bases, with 16 bases left in between. The germline CDR1 and CDR2 sequences are MDHEN and SYDVKM. Full variable domain (missing parts from reference TRBV28 and TRBJ1-1): DVKVTQSSRYLVKRTGEKVFLECVQDMDHENMFWYRQDPGLGLRLIYFSYDVKMKEKGDIPEGYSVSREKKERFSLILESASTNQTSMYLCASRLTLKPEAFFGQGTRLTVV.

J is TRBJ1-2 and V is TRBV18, with 12 bases matching TRBD1. The length of the CDR3 is 17 residues. J lost 3 bases, V lost 6 bases, and 11 bases had no gene match. Germline V gene sequence: CDR1 KGHSH, CDR2 LQKENI. The DNA of the CDR3 is TGTGCCAGCTCGCCCCGCACGGGACAGGGGGCCGACTATGGCTACACCTTC. Translation gives CASSPRTGQGADYGYTF. The entire variable domain, with the rest obtained from reference TRBV18 and TRBJ1-2, is as follows: NAGVMQNPRHLVRRRGQEARLRCSPMKGHSHVYWYRQLPEEGLKFMVYLQKENIIDESGMPKERFSAEFPKEGPSILRIQQVVRGDSAAYFCASSPRTGQGADYGYTFGSGTRLTVV.

The chain recombines TRBV6-1 with TRBJ2-7; a possible D gene is TRBD2 (5 bases). Germline assignment: CDR1 MNHNS and CDR2 SASEGT. With 7 bases removed from V and 1 base from J, the gap between germline ends came to 14 bases. CDR3 length: 14 residues. Here the CDR3 DNA reads TGTGCCAGCACCCCGACGCGGGCTTCCTACGAGCAGTACTTC. This encodes CASTPTRASYEQYF.

This clone was seen only a few times. This chain links TRBV7-6 with TRBJ2-7; D possibly corresponds to TRBD1 (5 bases). Germline assignment: CDR1 SGHVS and CDR2 FNYEAQ. V lost 8 bases and J 1 base, leaving 15 bases between the germline ends. This CDR3 has 14 residues. CDR3 in DNA: TGTGCCAGCCCCTCCAGGGAACAATCCTACGAGCAGTACTTC. Translation gives CASPSREQSYEQYF.

The chain has TRBV15 and TRBJ2-1; 8 bases agree with TRBD2. J was trimmed by 3 bases and V by 0 bases; bases with no gene match: 10. The CDR3 contains 18 residues. Germline V CDR1 and CDR2: LNHNV, YYDKDF (reference sequence). The chain's CDR3 is CATSRDDSGIGLYNEQFF. The CDR3 nucleotides are TGTGCCACCAGCAGAGATGATAGCGGGATTGGTCTCTACAATGAGCAGTTCTTC.

The chain combines TRBV2 with TRBJ2-1, with D possibly TRBD2 on 6 matching bases. The CDR3 runs 15 residues. CDR1 and CDR2 from the germline V gene are SNHLY and FYNNEI. Trimming took 4 bases from V and 0 from J, leaving 10 bases between them. The CDR3 reads CASSVDGSSYNEQFF. The CDR3 DNA is TGTGCCAGCAGTGTGGACGGGAGCTCCTACAATGAGCAGTTCTTC.

This clone was picked up a small number of times. The genes are TRBV28 and TRBJ1-5; 8 nucleotides agree with TRBD1. CDR3 length equals 15 residues. The germline V gene has CDR1 MDHEN and CDR2 SYDVKM. V was pared by 2 bases and J by 6 bases, with 6 bases of the junction left unmatched. CDR3 in amino acids: CASSLLQGARQPQHF. CDR3 DNA sequence: TGTGCCAGCAGTTTACTCCAGGGGGCTCGTCAGCCCCAGCATTTT.

This clone appeared a few times. The J gene is TRBJ2-5, the V gene TRBV11-2, with D possibly being TRBD2 (5 bases). The CDR3 runs to 14 residues. V was trimmed by 1 base and J by 4 bases, leaving 10 bases between them. Germline CDR1 SGHAT, CDR2 FQNNGV. The CDR3 sequence is CASSLGPGGETQYF. Written as DNA, the CDR3 is TGTGCCAGCAGCTTAGGTCCTGGAGGAGAGACCCAGTACTTC.

With regard to this clone: At one boundary the junction diverges from the germline segment, which might be a read error. The rearrangement links TRBV5-1 to TRBJ1-2, with TRBD1 matching 10 bases. This CDR3 has 15 amino acids. Germline V CDR1 and CDR2: SGHRS, YFSETQ. CDR3 sequence reads: CASSPGQGIHYGYPF. In DNA, the CDR3 is TGCGCCAGCAGCCCGGGACAGGGGATTCACTATGGCTACCCCTTC. Filled out from reference TRBV5-1 and TRBJ1-2, the complete variable domain reads KAGVTQTPRYLIKTRGQQVTLSCSPISGHRSVSWYQQTPGQGLQFLFEYFSETQRNKGNFPGRFSGRQFSNSRSEMNVSTLELGDSALYLCASSPGQGIHYGYPFGSGTRLTVV.

This clone was detected only a few times. V gene TRBV28 combines with J gene TRBJ1-3, with D tentatively TRBD1 (6 bases). This CDR3 has 12 amino acids. Germline V gene sequence: CDR1 MDHEN, CDR2 SYDVKM. Trimming pared 7 bases from V and 7 bases from J, leaving 11 bases between. The chain's CDR3 is CASNRDGNTIYF. The CDR3 region has the DNA TGTGCCAGCAACAGGGACGGGAACACCATATATTTT.

J is TRBJ2-1 and V is TRBV29-1, with D perhaps matching TRBD2 (6 bases). The CDR3 spans 17 residues. In germline, CDR1 is SQVTM, CDR2 ANQGSEA. Trimming cost V 0 bases and J 1 base, with 16 bases left between them. CDR3 sequence (DNA): TGCAGCGTTGAAGATCTTTACCTAGCGCTATCCTACAATGAGCAGTTCTTC. This translates into CSVEDLYLALSYNEQFF.

V and J are TRBV21-1 and TRBJ2-5; the table's TRBD2 call for D was not verified on the DNA. TRBV21-1 is an annotated pseudogene. The CDR3 runs 18 residues. CDR3 region: CASSKALRSGRSEETQYF. CDR3 in DNA: TGTGCCAGCAGCAAAGCGCTTCGTAGCGGGAGAAGCGAAGAGACCCAGTACTTC.